This T cell receptor beta chain was identified during a study of breast tumors, draining lymph nodes, adjacent tissues. Study observations and caveats: Tumors had less TCR diversity than lymph nodes, more than nontumor tissue. Compared with basal-like, luminal-like tumors shared significantly more repertoire with nontumor tissue. Data only fit, rather than demonstrated, lymph node origin of most tumor T cells. Data fit most tumor T cells coming from lymph node, expanding in tumor.

MiXCR, run by TCRdb on the multiplex PCR reads, gives a single entry per CDR3 protein. The data hold about 140,000 distinct CDR3 sequences, with about a fifth observed a single time. V was trimmed by 2 bases and J by 8 bases, leaving 12 bases between them. Germline CDR1 SGHAT, CDR2 FQNNGV. The length of the CDR3 is 13 residues. Axillary draining lymph nodes of breast cancer patients supplied the node samples. In regard to this clonotype: Its antigen remains unknown.

Sequencing was carried out using axillary lymph node tissue. This sequence originates from a female donor with breast cancer. Some clones in this sample may be carry-over from other donors' samples. The chain combines TRBV11-2 with TRBJ1-2; the D is unclear. For the CDR3, the DNA is TGTGCCAGCAGCTTAAGGGCGGTCTCCGGCTACACCTTC. The encoded protein is CASSLRAVSGYTF.